The following is a TCR beta chain sequence with its context. What it recognizes is unknown. The data were taken from a study of T cells expressing NK-cell markers. On the study more broadly: Seven of the eight sequenced donors were classified as HCMV-seropositive, and one was classified as seronegative. Broader study findings: About 1.0-8% of CD8+ T cells in a handful of donors belonged to dominant NKG2C+ clonotypes.

Germline CDR1 and CDR2: SEHNR and FQNEAQ (reference sequence). There are 14 residues in the CDR3. TCRdb reprocessed the 5' RACE reads; each CDR3 protein has one entry and no DNA is given. The sample totals approximately 170,000 distinct CDR3 sequences. Sequencing was carried out using blood T cells: a sorted CD56 or NKG2C T cell subset, CD4+ or CD8+ T cells, or bulk PBMC T cells (not recorded which). This rearrangement joins TRBV7-9 to TRBJ1-6. The receptor's source is a man aged 18 to 69 in good health. Here the CDR3 reads CASSQTVSGSPLHF.